This TCR beta chain was sequenced during a study of T cell responses to AZD1222 COVID-19 vaccine. Broader study findings: AZD1222 recipients seropositive at baseline numbered only six.

Sequencing used immunoSEQ multiplex PCR; TCRdb keeps in-frame clones, though not all of them. The sample lists fewer than 200,000 clones, about 86% occurring once. Of note for this clone: Its antigen remains unknown.

Germline values: CDR1 SGHTA, CDR2 FQGNSA. The V gene lost 4 bases and the J gene lost 2 bases, with 11 bases spanning the gap. The length of the CDR3 is 14 residues. The sample consisted of peripheral blood, taken on day 0 of AZD1222 vaccination. The chain is built from TRBV7-2 and TRBJ1-1; no clear D. This TCR came from an adult in good health. CDR3 coding DNA: TGTGCCAGCAGCTGGGCTGGGCTCAACACTGAAGCTTTCTTT. Protein product: CASSWAGLNTEAFF.